These 4 T cell receptor beta chains originate from one sample sequenced in a study of T cell repertoires in cytomegalovirus infection. TCRdb redid the calling of the reads with MiXCR, one entry per CDR3 protein. The sample holds roughly 230,000 distinct CDR3 sequences; about 18% are singletons and the top ten take around half. Sequencing input: CD8+ T cells from PBMCs. The receptors here all came from a human donor in good health (CMV status not recorded). Some clones in this sample may be carry-over from other donors' samples.

This clonotype has at least ten counts. This chain connects TRBV7-6 to TRBJ2-2; the D gene could be TRBD1 or TRBD2 (5 bases each). V shed 5 bases and J shed 4 bases, with 14 bases lying between them. The CDR3 totals 15 residues. Germline CDR1 reads SGHVS; CDR2 reads FNYEAQ. CDR3 residues: CASSPYLGTTGELFF. As DNA, the CDR3 is TGTGCCAGCAGCCCATACCTCGGGACCACCGGGGAGCTGTTTTTT.

The sample holds one count of this clonotype. With a much larger clone just one base away, this may be a read error. V usage is TRBV6-6 and J usage is TRBJ2-7; 7 bases align to TRBD1. V lost 5 bases to trimming and J lost 3 bases; unmatched junction nucleotides: 4. CDR3 length equals 13 residues. Germline values: CDR1 MNHNY, CDR2 SVGAGI (reference sequence). This CDR3 is CASSLTGDYEQYF. Written as DNA, the CDR3 is TGTGCCAGCAGTCTTACAGGGGACTACGAGCAGTACTTC.

In this sample, this clonotype turned up many times. This chain uses TRBV7-8 with TRBJ2-5; 9 positions match TRBD1. The CDR3 sequence is 15 residues long. Trimming at V came to 4 bases and at J to 3 bases, leaving 6 bases not matched to a gene. Germline V gene lookup returns CDR1 SGHVS and CDR2 FQNEAQ. The CDR3 DNA follows: TGTGCCAGCAGCTCATTCCGGGACAGGGAAGAGACCCAGTACTTC. Amino acid sequence: CASSSFRDREETQYF.

This rearrangement joins TRBV25-1 to TRBJ2-2; D could derive from TRBD1 or TRBD2 (5 bases each). Trimming cost V 0 bases and J 1 base, with 12 bases left between them. Germline lookup yields CDR1 MGHDK and CDR2 SYGVNS. The CDR3 is made up of 17 amino acids. This CDR3 is CASSEYFQGENTGELFF. CDR3 DNA sequence: TGTGCCAGCAGTGAATATTTCCAGGGAGAGAACACCGGGGAGCTGTTTTTT.